This TCR beta chain is from a study of shared clonotypes between healthy human individuals. Study-level results: Rarefaction showed sorted-subset sequencing was incomplete despite large depth. Among donors, the sharing of clonotypes was expected to be influenced by sequencing depth.

Naive CD8 cells, CD45RO-negative and positively selected for CCR7, excluded terminally differentiated effector memory CD45RA+ cells. Healthy HIV-negative adults with no recent acute infections or vaccinations were recruited as donors. With 0 bases clipped from V and 1 base from J, the junction kept 4 bases outside the gene matches. The germline CDR1 and CDR2 sequences are MGHRA and YSYEKL. The CDR3 is 16 amino acids. About this clone: Its cognate antigen is unknown.

Every subset's genomic DNA went evenly onto several immunoSEQ plates. Produced via immunoSEQ multiplex PCR; TCRdb's table is partial and in-frame only. The sample records about 2 million clones, over 85% being singletons. What was sequenced was naive CD8+ T cells sorted from blood. The clonotype comes from a man younger than 35 in good health. This chain uses TRBV4-1 with TRBJ2-7; 9 bases align to TRBD1. This chain's CDR3 is CASSQESGTGSYEQYF. As DNA, the CDR3 is TGCGCCAGCAGCCAAGAATCCGGGACAGGGTCCTACGAGCAGTACTTC.